The rows below give T cell receptor beta chains drawn from one sample of a study of regulatory dendritic cells for organ transplantation. The assay was immunoSEQ multiplex PCR, and TCRdb's table has in-frame clones only and misses some. Of 30,000 to 35,000 clones in the sample, approximately 88% are singletons; the top ten hold under 0.065%. The sequenced sample was naive CD4+ T cells from blood. Receptors were obtained from a human donor in good health. The CDR3 runs from the conserved cysteine through the conserved F or W. A D gene is named only where the DNA matches it firmly. Expanded clones get a size class; other rows say once, few or many, or leave the size out.

clone size,D gene,J gene,V gene,CDR3 DNA,CDR3 protein
NA,NA,TRBJ2-7,TRBV19,TGTGCCAGTGCAAACCGGGCCTACGAGCAGTACTTC,CASANRAYEQYF
NA,NA,TRBJ2-2,TRBV27,TGTGCCAGCACCGAAAGGTCGTGGCCGAGACATGACGGGGAGCTGTTTTTT,CASTERSWPRHDGELFF
NA,NA,TRBJ2-5,TRBV11-2,TGTGCCAGCACCCCTGGTGGCTTCGGGGGGCGCACCCAAGAGACCCAGTACTTC,CASTPGGFGGRTQETQYF
NA,TRBD2,TRBJ2-3,TRBV5-1,TGCGCCAGCAGCAACGGACTAGCGGGAGGGATGGGCACAGATACGCAGTATTTT,CASSNGLAGGMGTDTQYF
once,TRBD2,TRBJ2-2,TRBV19,TGTGCCAGTAGAACTAGCGGGGGGGCATGGAACACCGGGGAGCTGTTTTTT,CASRTSGGAWNTGELFF
NA,TRBD1,TRBJ2-5,TRBV2,TGTGCCGGAGGACAGGGATCGGGCGAGACCCAGTACTTC,CAGGQGSGETQYF
NA,NA,TRBJ2-3,TRBV6-1,TGTGCCAGCAGTGCCTATGAGAGGGGGTCCCCCCCAACAGATACGCAGTATTTT,CASSAYERGSPPTDTQYF
NA,NA,TRBJ2-2,TRBV7-9,TGTGCCAGCAGCTGGAGGGCAAACACCGGGGAGCTGTTTTTT,CASSWRANTGELFF
NA,NA,TRBJ1-2,TRBV10-3,TGTGCCATCAGTGCGACCGGACGGCTCTATGGCTACACCTTC,CAISATGRLYGYTF
NA,TRBD1,TRBJ2-7,TRBV13,TGTGCCAGCAGCCCGCAGACAGGGCGGCCCTACGAGCAGTACTTC,CASSPQTGRPYEQYF
NA,TRBD2,TRBJ2-3,TRBV5-1,TGCGCCAGCAGCTTGGGTGCTAGCGGGAGGGCCACAGATACGCAGTATTTT,CASSLGASGRATDTQYF
NA,TRBD1,TRBJ2-7,TRBV28,TGTGCCAGCAGTACAGGGGGAACCTACGAGCAGTACTTC,CASSTGGTYEQYF
NA,TRBD1,TRBJ2-4,TRBV30,TGTGCCTGGAGTGTACGAAGGACAGGGAACATTCAGTACTTC,CAWSVRRTGNIQYF
NA,NA,TRBJ2-7,TRBV27,TGTGCCAGCAGTTTTGGGGGGTCCTACGAGCAGTACTTC,CASSFGGSYEQYF
NA,NA,TRBJ1-3,TRBV15,TGTGCCACCAGCAGAGATCGGGGAACTGGAAACACCATATATTTT,CATSRDRGTGNTIYF
NA,TRBD1,TRBJ1-2,TRBV7-9,TGTGCCAGCAGCCCCGGGACAGCAGCATCAACCGAGGGCTACACCTTC,CASSPGTAASTEGYTF
NA,NA,TRBJ2-7,TRBV4-2,TGTGCCAGCAGCCAAGACAGGGGTGCCGACGAGCAGTACTTC,CASSQDRGADEQYF
NA,NA,TRBJ1-6,TRBV6-5,TGTGCCAGCAGTTACTCCGGGCAGACACATAATTCACCCCTCCACTTT,CASSYSGQTHNSPLHF
NA,TRBD1,TRBJ2-1,TRBV5-1,TGCGCCAGCAGCTTGGCTGGGGGGACGGGACAGGGATTTCGTCCGTTCTTC,CASSLAGGTGQGFRPFF